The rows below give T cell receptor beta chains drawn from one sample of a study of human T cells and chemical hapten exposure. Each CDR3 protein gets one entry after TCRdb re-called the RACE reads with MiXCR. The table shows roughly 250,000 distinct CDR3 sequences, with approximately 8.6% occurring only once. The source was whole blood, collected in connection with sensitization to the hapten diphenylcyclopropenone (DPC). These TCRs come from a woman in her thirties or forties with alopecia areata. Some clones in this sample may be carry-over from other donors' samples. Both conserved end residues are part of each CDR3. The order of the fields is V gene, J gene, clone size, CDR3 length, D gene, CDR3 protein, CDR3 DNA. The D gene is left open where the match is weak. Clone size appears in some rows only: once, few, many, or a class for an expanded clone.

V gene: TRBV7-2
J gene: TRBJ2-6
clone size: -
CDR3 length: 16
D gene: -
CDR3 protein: CASSANRGLGANVLTF
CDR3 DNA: TGTGCCAGCAGCGCCAACCGGGGGCTTGGGGCCAACGTCCTGACTTTC

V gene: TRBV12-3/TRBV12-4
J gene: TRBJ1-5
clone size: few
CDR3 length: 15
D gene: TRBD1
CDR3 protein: CASRLGQISNQPQHF
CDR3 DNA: TGTGCCAGCAGATTGGGACAGATTAGCAATCAGCCCCAGCATTTT

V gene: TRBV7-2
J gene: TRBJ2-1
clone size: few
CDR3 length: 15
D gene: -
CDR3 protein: CASSLDQGSYNEQFF
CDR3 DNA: TGTGCCAGCAGCTTAGATCAGGGATCCTACAATGAGCAGTTCTTC

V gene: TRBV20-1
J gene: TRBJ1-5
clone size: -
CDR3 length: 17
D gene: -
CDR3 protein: CSAREAHREWSNQPQHF
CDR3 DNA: TGCAGTGCTAGAGAAGCACACAGGGAGTGGAGCAATCAGCCCCAGCATTTT

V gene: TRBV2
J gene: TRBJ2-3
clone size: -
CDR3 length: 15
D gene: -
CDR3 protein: CASSADYASTDTQYF
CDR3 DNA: TGTGCCAGCAGTGCGGACTACGCTAGCACAGATACGCAGTATTTT

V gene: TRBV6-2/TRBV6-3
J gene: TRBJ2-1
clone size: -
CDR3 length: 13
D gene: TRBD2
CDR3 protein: CASSLAGGTEQFF
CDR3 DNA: TGTGCCAGCAGTTTGGCGGGAGGGACTGAGCAGTTCTTC

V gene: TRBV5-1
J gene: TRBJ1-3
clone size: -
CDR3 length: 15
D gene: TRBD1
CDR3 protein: CASSIPGGGGNTIYF
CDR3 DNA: TGTGCCAGCAGCATTCCAGGGGGCGGTGGAAACACCATATATTTT

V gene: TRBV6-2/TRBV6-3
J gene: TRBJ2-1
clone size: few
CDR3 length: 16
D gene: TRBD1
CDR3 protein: CASRTDRGSSYNEQFF
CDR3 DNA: TGTGCCAGCAGGACGGACAGGGGGAGCTCCTACAATGAGCAGTTCTTC

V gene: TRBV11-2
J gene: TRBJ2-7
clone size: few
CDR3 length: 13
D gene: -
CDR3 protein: CASSLSGAYEQYF
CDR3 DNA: TGTGCCAGCAGCCTGTCTGGCGCTTACGAGCAGTACTTC

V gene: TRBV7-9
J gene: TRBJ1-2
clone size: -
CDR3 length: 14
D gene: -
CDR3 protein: CASSLVEASYGYTF
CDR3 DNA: TGTGCCAGCAGCTTAGTCGAAGCCTCCTATGGCTACACCTTC

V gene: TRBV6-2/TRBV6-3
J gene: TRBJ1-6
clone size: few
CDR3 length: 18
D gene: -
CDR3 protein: CASTANYGVSSYNSPLHF
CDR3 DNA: TGTGCCAGCACCGCCAATTACGGAGTGAGCTCCTATAATTCACCCCTCCACTTT

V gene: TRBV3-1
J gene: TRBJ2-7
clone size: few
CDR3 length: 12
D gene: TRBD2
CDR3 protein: CASSQDPGGQYF
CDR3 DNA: TGTGCCAGCAGCCAAGACCCGGGGGGGCAGTACTTC

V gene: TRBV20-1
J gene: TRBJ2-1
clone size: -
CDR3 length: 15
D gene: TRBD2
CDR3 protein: CSARDGQRGRNEQFF
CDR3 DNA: TGCAGTGCTAGAGATGGCCAGCGGGGTCGCAATGAGCAGTTCTTC

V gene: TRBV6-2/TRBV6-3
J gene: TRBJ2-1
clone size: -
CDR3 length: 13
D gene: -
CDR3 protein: CASKVSGRDEQFF
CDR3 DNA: TGTGCCAGCAAAGTTTCGGGGCGGGATGAGCAGTTCTTC

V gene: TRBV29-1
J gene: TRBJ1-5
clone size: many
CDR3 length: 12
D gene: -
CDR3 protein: CSVGEMGQPQHF
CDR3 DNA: TGCAGCGTCGGGGAAATGGGTCAGCCCCAGCATTTT

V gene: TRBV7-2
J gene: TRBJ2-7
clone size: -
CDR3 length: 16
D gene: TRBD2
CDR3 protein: CASSLASSGKAYEQYF
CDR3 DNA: TGTGCCAGCAGCTTAGCATCCAGCGGGAAGGCGTACGAGCAGTACTTC

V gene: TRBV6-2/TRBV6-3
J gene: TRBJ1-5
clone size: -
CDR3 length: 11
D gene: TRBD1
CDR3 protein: CASSGTGGQHF
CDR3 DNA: TGTGCCAGCAGCGGGACAGGGGGCCAGCATTTT

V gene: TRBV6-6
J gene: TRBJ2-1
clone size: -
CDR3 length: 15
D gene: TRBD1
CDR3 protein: CASSYSRGWMDEQFF
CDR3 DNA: TGTGCCAGCAGTTACTCCAGGGGGTGGATGGATGAGCAGTTCTTC

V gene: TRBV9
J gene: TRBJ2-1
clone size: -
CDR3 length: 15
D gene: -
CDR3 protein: CASSVAGDSYNEQFF
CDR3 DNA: TGTGCCAGCAGCGTAGCGGGGGACTCCTACAATGAGCAGTTCTTC

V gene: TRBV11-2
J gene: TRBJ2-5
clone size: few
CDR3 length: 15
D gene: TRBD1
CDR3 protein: CASSGNRGGHETQYF
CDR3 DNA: TGTGCCAGCAGCGGGAACAGGGGCGGTCACGAGACCCAGTACTTC

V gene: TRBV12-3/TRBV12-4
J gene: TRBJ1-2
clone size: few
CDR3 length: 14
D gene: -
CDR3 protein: CASRASVPNYGYTF
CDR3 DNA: TGTGCCAGCCGCGCCTCGGTCCCTAACTATGGCTACACCTTC

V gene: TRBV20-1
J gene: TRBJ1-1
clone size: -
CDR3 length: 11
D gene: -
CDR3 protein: CSARSNDEAFF
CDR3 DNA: TGCAGTGCTAGGTCAAATGATGAAGCTTTCTTT

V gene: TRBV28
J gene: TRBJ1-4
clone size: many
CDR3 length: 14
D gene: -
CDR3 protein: CASSLGGTPGKLFF
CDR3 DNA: TGTGCCAGCAGTTTGGGCGGGACCCCGGGGAAACTGTTTTTT

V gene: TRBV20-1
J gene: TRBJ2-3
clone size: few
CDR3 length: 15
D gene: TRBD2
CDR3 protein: CSATRVAGGADTQYF
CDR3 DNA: TGCAGTGCTACCCGGGTAGCGGGAGGGGCAGATACGCAGTATTTT

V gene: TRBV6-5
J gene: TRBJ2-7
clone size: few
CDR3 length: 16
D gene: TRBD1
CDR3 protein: CASSYLPGQSKGEQYF
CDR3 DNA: TGTGCCAGCAGTTACCTACCGGGACAGTCCAAGGGGGAGCAGTACTTC

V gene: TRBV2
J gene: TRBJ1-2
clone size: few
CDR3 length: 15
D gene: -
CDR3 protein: CASSESGRVIYGYTF
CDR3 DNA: TGTGCCAGCAGTGAGAGTGGCAGGGTCATCTATGGCTACACCTTC

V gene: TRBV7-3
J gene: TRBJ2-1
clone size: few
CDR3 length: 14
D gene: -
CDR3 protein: CASSLTGLDNEQFF
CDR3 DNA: TGTGCCAGCAGCTTAACCGGCCTAGACAATGAGCAGTTCTTC

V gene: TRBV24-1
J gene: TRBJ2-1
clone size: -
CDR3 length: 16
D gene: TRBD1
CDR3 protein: CATSDFIRGSYNEQFF
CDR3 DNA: TGTGCCACCAGTGATTTTATCAGGGGGAGTTACAATGAGCAGTTCTTC

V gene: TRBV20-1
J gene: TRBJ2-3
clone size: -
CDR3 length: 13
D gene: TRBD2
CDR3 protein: CSARTSGTDTQYF
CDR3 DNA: TGCAGTGCGCGGACTAGCGGCACAGATACGCAGTATTTT